This T cell receptor (beta chain) stems from a study of blood T cell repertoires in COVID-19. Looking at the study overall: Samples representing acute and convalescent COVID-19 were sourced from the United States, Italy and Spain. T cells, B-cell-depleted T cells, or PBMCs provided the cDNA or gDNA that served as material.

V was shortened by 1 base and J by 3 bases, with 16 bases between the two germline ends. Germline CDR1 is SGHVS and CDR2 is FQNEAQ. The CDR3 runs to 16 residues. This clone was seen a single time. Clones were read by immunoSEQ multiplex PCR, and TCRdb kept only the in-frame ones, dropping some. The table lists 310,000 or so clones, 80% to 95% of them singletons. The sample was peripheral blood. The chain recombines TRBV7-8 with TRBJ2-7, with D possibly matching TRBD2 (6 bases). This clonotype was sampled from a woman under 40 with COVID-19, enrolled during active disease. The DNA for the CDR3 is TGTGCCAGCAGCTTAGGAGGGCTAGCGAGTTACTACGAGCAGTACTTC. The encoded protein is CASSLGGLASYYEQYF.